The rows below give T cell receptor beta chains drawn from one sample of a study of CD8+CD57+ T cells in acquired aplastic anemia. One entry per CDR3 protein results from TCRdb running MiXCR on the reads. The table shows over 150,000 distinct CDR3 sequences, with 70% to 75% occurring only once. Sequencing used sorted CD4+, CD8+, or CD8+CD57+ T cells (not recorded which) from PBMCs. These receptors were collected from a human donor with aplastic anemia. The CDR3 runs from the conserved cysteine through the conserved F or W. D genes are given only for firm matches. The size of a clone is reported for some rows only, either as once, few or many, or as a class for expanded clones.

j_gene: TRBJ2-3
abundance: NA
d_gene: TRBD2
v_gene: TRBV7-9
CDR3nt: TGTGCCAGCAGCGTGACTAGCGGGGCGTCGGCAGATACGCAGTATTTT
CDR3aa: CASSVTSGASADTQYF

j_gene: TRBJ2-7
abundance: NA
d_gene: NA
v_gene: TRBV5-4
CDR3nt: TGTGCCAGCAGCCCTGGTCGGGGATTCGAGCAGTACTTC
CDR3aa: CASSPGRGFEQYF

j_gene: TRBJ2-5
abundance: once
d_gene: NA
v_gene: TRBV7-2
CDR3nt: TGTGCCAGCAGCTATGGACAGACCCGGTACCAAGAGACCCAGTACTTC
CDR3aa: CASSYGQTRYQETQYF

j_gene: TRBJ2-5
abundance: NA
d_gene: TRBD2
v_gene: TRBV29-1
CDR3nt: TGCAGCGTTGACGGCGGGGGGGCTCGGGAGACCCAGTACTTC
CDR3aa: CSVDGGGARETQYF

j_gene: TRBJ2-7
abundance: few
d_gene: TRBD1
v_gene: TRBV7-6
CDR3nt: TGTGCCAGCAGCCCCACGGGGACAGGGAGGATCGAGCAGTACTTC
CDR3aa: CASSPTGTGRIEQYF

j_gene: TRBJ2-7
abundance: once
d_gene: NA
v_gene: TRBV7-9
CDR3nt: TGTGCCAGCAGCTTAGGGTCCGTCAGATTACACGACGAGCAGTACTTC
CDR3aa: CASSLGSVRLHDEQYF

j_gene: TRBJ2-7
abundance: few
d_gene: NA
v_gene: TRBV13
CDR3nt: TGTGCCAGCAGCCCTCGCTCCTACGAGCAGTACTTC
CDR3aa: CASSPRSYEQYF

j_gene: TRBJ1-2
abundance: once
d_gene: NA
v_gene: TRBV13
CDR3nt: TGTGCCAGCAGCTTCGGCGGAGGGAATGGCTACACCTTC
CDR3aa: CASSFGGGNGYTF

j_gene: TRBJ2-1
abundance: NA
d_gene: NA
v_gene: TRBV11-2
CDR3nt: TGTGCCAGCAGCTCCCTGTCGGCGGTTACTGAGCAGTTCTTC
CDR3aa: CASSSLSAVTEQFF

j_gene: TRBJ2-1
abundance: NA
d_gene: NA
v_gene: TRBV7-2
CDR3nt: TGTGCCAGCAGCCCGTCAAATGAGCAGTTCTTC
CDR3aa: CASSPSNEQFF

j_gene: TRBJ2-7
abundance: NA
d_gene: NA
v_gene: TRBV20-1
CDR3nt: TGCAGTGCTAGAGATCGGGCATATGACGTTGGCCACGAGCAGTACTTC
CDR3aa: CSARDRAYDVGHEQYF

j_gene: TRBJ2-2
abundance: NA
d_gene: TRBD1
v_gene: TRBV12-3/TRBV12-4
CDR3nt: TGTGCCAGCAGTTACAACCCGGGACAGGGGTTGACCGGGGAGCTGTTTTTT
CDR3aa: CASSYNPGQGLTGELFF

j_gene: TRBJ1-5
abundance: NA
d_gene: NA
v_gene: TRBV10-1
CDR3nt: TGCGCCAGCAGGGCGGCCGGGACAATTATTCAGCCCCAGCATTTT
CDR3aa: CASRAAGTIIQPQHF

j_gene: TRBJ2-1
abundance: once
d_gene: TRBD2
v_gene: TRBV10-1
CDR3nt: TGCGCCAGCAGTGAGGCAGCTTGGACTAGCAATGAGCAGTTCTTC
CDR3aa: CASSEAAWTSNEQFF

j_gene: TRBJ1-6
abundance: NA
d_gene: NA
v_gene: TRBV6-5
CDR3nt: TGTGCCAGCAGTCGGCAGGGTAATTCACCCCTCCACTTT
CDR3aa: CASSRQGNSPLHF

j_gene: TRBJ1-5
abundance: few
d_gene: NA
v_gene: TRBV7-9
CDR3nt: TGTGCCAGTTCCCTAGGGGGTCAGCCCCAGCATTTT
CDR3aa: CASSLGGQPQHF

j_gene: TRBJ2-1
abundance: NA
d_gene: TRBD2
v_gene: TRBV29-1
CDR3nt: TGCAGCGCCGGGACTAGCGACTACAATGAGCAGTTCTTC
CDR3aa: CSAGTSDYNEQFF

j_gene: TRBJ2-2
abundance: NA
d_gene: NA
v_gene: TRBV11-2
CDR3nt: TGTGCCAGCAGCTTAACGCTGAACACCGGGGAGCTGTTTTTT
CDR3aa: CASSLTLNTGELFF

j_gene: TRBJ2-3
abundance: few
d_gene: NA
v_gene: TRBV13
CDR3nt: TGTGCCAGCAGCCCCTTTGGTAGCACAGATACGCAGTATTTT
CDR3aa: CASSPFGSTDTQYF

j_gene: TRBJ2-5
abundance: NA
d_gene: NA
v_gene: TRBV25-1
CDR3nt: TGTGCCAGTGGAGAGACCCAGTACTTC
CDR3aa: CASGETQYF

j_gene: TRBJ1-2
abundance: few
d_gene: NA
v_gene: TRBV7-9
CDR3nt: TGTGCCAGCAGCCAAGAAGTAGGTGGCGGCTACACCTTC
CDR3aa: CASSQEVGGGYTF

j_gene: TRBJ2-7
abundance: NA
d_gene: TRBD1
v_gene: TRBV6-8
CDR3nt: TGTGCCATACAGGGGAACTACGAGCAGTACTTC
CDR3aa: CAIQGNYEQYF

j_gene: TRBJ2-7
abundance: NA
d_gene: NA
v_gene: TRBV7-3
CDR3nt: TGTGCCAGCAGCTTAAACGGTAACAGGGAGTCGGAGCAGTACTTC
CDR3aa: CASSLNGNRESEQYF

j_gene: TRBJ2-1
abundance: NA
d_gene: TRBD2
v_gene: TRBV7-9
CDR3nt: TGTGCCAGCAGTCCCCCTTCTAGCGGGGGGGCCCCCTACAATGAGCAGTTCTTC
CDR3aa: CASSPPSSGGAPYNEQFF

j_gene: TRBJ2-3
abundance: once
d_gene: TRBD2
v_gene: TRBV20-1
CDR3nt: TGCAGTGCTAGAGACCAGAGCGGGGGGCAGGTGGATACGCAGTATTTT
CDR3aa: CSARDQSGGQVDTQYF

j_gene: TRBJ1-2
abundance: NA
d_gene: TRBD1
v_gene: TRBV14
CDR3nt: TGTGCCAGCAGCCTAGGGACAGTCTGGGGCGGCTACACCTTC
CDR3aa: CASSLGTVWGGYTF

j_gene: TRBJ2-7
abundance: NA
d_gene: NA
v_gene: TRBV5-1
CDR3nt: TGCGCCAGCAGCGGAGACGGTTACGAGCAGTACTTC
CDR3aa: CASSGDGYEQYF

j_gene: TRBJ2-6
abundance: NA
d_gene: NA
v_gene: TRBV19
CDR3nt: TGTGCCAGTTCATTCCTCCGGGGGACTGGGGCCAACGTCCTGACTTTC
CDR3aa: CASSFLRGTGANVLTF

j_gene: TRBJ2-7
abundance: NA
d_gene: NA
v_gene: TRBV19
CDR3nt: TGCGCCAGTAGTATAAGGCGGGGGCGAGACCCGGGGAATTACTACGAGCAGTACTTC
CDR3aa: CASSIRRGRDPGNYYEQYF

j_gene: TRBJ2-7
abundance: NA
d_gene: NA
v_gene: TRBV19
CDR3nt: TGTGCCAGTAGTATACCAGGGACCCAGGGGCAGTACTTC
CDR3aa: CASSIPGTQGQYF

j_gene: TRBJ2-7
abundance: NA
d_gene: TRBD2
v_gene: TRBV6-4
CDR3nt: TGTGCCAGCATGGTCGGGGGGTCGACGTACTTC
CDR3aa: CASMVGGSTYF

j_gene: TRBJ1-1
abundance: NA
d_gene: NA
v_gene: TRBV29-1
CDR3nt: TGCAGCGCGAAAGCGGGCGTCAACACTGAAGCTTTCTTT
CDR3aa: CSAKAGVNTEAFF

j_gene: TRBJ2-7
abundance: NA
d_gene: NA
v_gene: TRBV7-2
CDR3nt: TGTGCCAGCAGCTTAGTAACGGGAGCGTACGAGCAGTACTTC
CDR3aa: CASSLVTGAYEQYF

j_gene: TRBJ2-3
abundance: NA
d_gene: NA
v_gene: TRBV24-1
CDR3nt: TGTGCCACCAGTGATCCTCAGGGGCCCAGCACAGATACGCAGTATTTT
CDR3aa: CATSDPQGPSTDTQYF

j_gene: TRBJ2-2
abundance: NA
d_gene: TRBD2
v_gene: TRBV6-4
CDR3nt: TGTGCCAGCAGTAGTGGCGGGGGAGGCCGGGGAGCTGTTTTT
CDR3aa: CASSSGGGGRGAVF

j_gene: TRBJ2-7
abundance: NA
d_gene: NA
v_gene: TRBV6-1
CDR3nt: TGTGCCAGCAGTGAAGGGACAACCTACGAGCAGTACTTC
CDR3aa: CASSEGTTYEQYF

j_gene: TRBJ2-7
abundance: NA
d_gene: NA
v_gene: TRBV7-3
CDR3nt: TGTGCCAGCAGCTTAGTGGCCAGCTCCTACGAGCAGTACTTC
CDR3aa: CASSLVASSYEQYF

j_gene: TRBJ2-2
abundance: NA
d_gene: NA
v_gene: TRBV19
CDR3nt: TGTGCCAGTCGGTGGGGGGAGAACACCGGGGAGCTGTTTTTT
CDR3aa: CASRWGENTGELFF

j_gene: TRBJ1-1
abundance: NA
d_gene: TRBD1
v_gene: TRBV7-2
CDR3nt: TGTGCCAGCAGCACACAGGGGGAAGGCACTGAAGCTTTCTTT
CDR3aa: CASSTQGEGTEAFF

j_gene: TRBJ2-2
abundance: NA
d_gene: TRBD1
v_gene: TRBV2
CDR3nt: TGTGCCAGCAAAGGGACAGGGGCCGGGGAGCTGTTTTTT
CDR3aa: CASKGTGAGELFF

j_gene: TRBJ1-1
abundance: NA
d_gene: TRBD1
v_gene: TRBV19
CDR3nt: TGTGCCACGATCAAACAGGGGGCGAGCACTGAAGCTTTCTTT
CDR3aa: CATIKQGASTEAFF

j_gene: TRBJ2-3
abundance: once
d_gene: TRBD2
v_gene: TRBV7-6
CDR3nt: TGTGCCAGCAGCTTAGCGCGGGGGCTAGCGGGGCCAAATACGCAGTATTTT
CDR3aa: CASSLARGLAGPNTQYF

j_gene: TRBJ2-3
abundance: once
d_gene: NA
v_gene: TRBV4-2
CDR3nt: TGTGCCAGCAGCCTGATTCGGAGGGATACGCAGTATTTT
CDR3aa: CASSLIRRDTQYF

j_gene: TRBJ2-4
abundance: NA
d_gene: NA
v_gene: TRBV25-1
CDR3nt: TGTGCCAGCGGAGGATCTGGGTTAGAAAACATTCAGTACTTC
CDR3aa: CASGGSGLENIQYF

j_gene: TRBJ2-1
abundance: NA
d_gene: NA
v_gene: TRBV20-1
CDR3nt: TGCAGTGCTAGAGGATTCAGCGGGGAGCAGTTCTTC
CDR3aa: CSARGFSGEQFF

j_gene: TRBJ1-5
abundance: NA
d_gene: NA
v_gene: TRBV2
CDR3nt: TGTGCCAGCAGAGACAGAGTGGGTCAGCCCCAGCATTTT
CDR3aa: CASRDRVGQPQHF

j_gene: TRBJ1-3
abundance: NA
d_gene: NA
v_gene: TRBV19
CDR3nt: TGTGCCAGTAGTCAGTACTCTGGAAACACCATATATTTT
CDR3aa: CASSQYSGNTIYF

j_gene: TRBJ2-7
abundance: NA
d_gene: NA
v_gene: TRBV7-4
CDR3nt: TGTGCCAGCAGCACGACAGTCTTCACCCACGAGCAGTACTTC
CDR3aa: CASSTTVFTHEQYF